Presented here are 29 T cell receptor beta chains from one specimen sequenced in a study of cytomegalovirus exposure and HLA in healthy donors. Primers for the PCR totalled 60 Vbeta and 13 Jbeta. TCRdb keeps only in-frame clones here, not all; method: immunoSEQ multiplex PCR. Of 130,000 to 150,000 clones listed, roughly 80% are singletons. Sequenced material: PBMCs. The source of these receptors is a woman between 45 and 60 years old in good health and CMV-seronegative.

The chain recombines TRBV7-9 with TRBJ2-3, with TRBD2 identical over 14 bases. Germline lookup yields CDR1 SEHNR and CDR2 FQNEAQ (reference sequence). CDR3 length equals 15 residues. V shed 6 bases and J 6 bases; nucleotides not matched to a gene: 5. The CDR3 protein is CASSRLAGGPDTQYF. The CDR3 nucleotides read TGTGCCAGCAGTCGACTAGCGGGGGGGCCTGATACGCAGTATTTT.

This sequence joins TRBV15 and TRBJ1-5, with D possibly TRBD1 on 5 matching bases. Germline CDR1 reads LNHNV; CDR2 reads YYDKDF (reference sequence). Trimming removed 0 bases from V and 5 bases from J, with 11 bases in between. This CDR3 region has 15 residues. The DNA of the CDR3 is TGTGCCACCAGCAGAGATCGAGGAGGGGATCAGCCCCAGCATTTT. Residues: CATSRDRGGDQPQHF.

This clone came up a few times. The rearrangement joins TRBV2 to TRBJ2-2; TRBD1 aligns across 11 bases. From germline, CDR1 is SNHLY and CDR2 FYNNEI. The CDR3 length is 15 residues. V was pared by 6 bases and J by 2 bases, with 2 bases of the junction left unmatched. The CDR3 region has the DNA TGTGCCAGCAGCGGGACAGGGGGTAACACCGGGGAGCTGTTTTTT. Its translation is CASSGTGGNTGELFF.

The gene calls are TRBV5-1 and TRBJ1-5; TRBD1 agrees at 8 bases. The J segment lost 1 base and the V segment lost 2 bases, leaving 8 bases of the junction unmatched. There are 17 residues in the CDR3. CDR1 and CDR2 (germline): SGHRS, YFSETQ. Here the CDR3 DNA reads TGCGCCAGCAGCTTAGGCAGGGGGCCGGTAAGCAATCAGCCCCAGCATTTT. Amino acid sequence: CASSLGRGPVSNQPQHF.

The chain recombines TRBV7-9 with TRBJ1-5, with a possible D match to TRBD1 (6 bases). CDR1 is SEHNR, CDR2 FQNEAQ, per germline (reference sequence). The CDR3 sequence is 14 residues long. Trimming pared 5 bases from V and 1 base from J, leaving 9 bases between. The chain's CDR3 is CASSQTGSNQPQHF. Written as DNA, the CDR3 is TGTGCCAGCAGCCAAACAGGGAGCAATCAGCCCCAGCATTTT.

This clone has more than one count but fewer than ten. The chain has TRBV28 and TRBJ2-5; a possible D gene is TRBD2 (5 bases). This CDR3 comprises 14 residues. Trimming left V 6 bases short and J 4 bases short, with 15 bases between. Germline V gives CDR1 MDHEN, CDR2 SYDVKM. CDR3 nucleotides: TGTGCCAGCAGAGCCGGACTGACGAGAGAGACCCAGTACTTC. It codes for CASRAGLTRETQYF.

This clone has more than one count but fewer than ten. This sequence joins TRBV13 and TRBJ1-3, with 9 bases fitting TRBD1. V gave up 5 bases and J gave up 0 bases; unmatched junction bases: 14. From germline, CDR1 is PRHDT and CDR2 FYEKMQ (reference sequence). The CDR3 totals 19 residues. The chain's CDR3 is CASSLYRRTGADSGNTIYF. Here the CDR3 DNA reads TGTGCCAGCAGCCTTTATAGGAGGACAGGGGCAGACTCTGGAAACACCATATATTTT.

This clone occurred a few times. The same CDR3 is also encoded by other DNA sequences in this sample. The chain has TRBV6-6 and TRBJ2-5; 8 bases map to TRBD2. V was clipped by 2 bases and J by 4 bases; unmatched bases: 3. The length of the CDR3 is 14 residues. Germline CDR1 reads MNHNY; CDR2 reads SVGAGI (reference sequence). Here the CDR3 reads CASSYRGGRETQYF. The DNA for the CDR3 is TGTGCCAGCAGTTACCGGGGGGGTAGAGAGACCCAGTACTTC.

This clone was seen a few times. This chain uses TRBV11-3 with TRBJ2-3; TRBD2 aligns across 10 bases. Germline V lookup: CDR1 SGHNT, CDR2 YENEEA. This CDR3 region has 16 residues. V trimming: 4 bases; J trimming: 2 bases; junction bases outside the gene matches: 6. The CDR3 nucleotides read TGTGCCAGCAGCTCAAGCGGGGGGGGCTACACAGATACGCAGTATTTT. It yields the protein CASSSSGGGYTDTQYF. The variable domain in full, completed from reference TRBV11-3 and TRBJ2-3, reads EAGVVQSPRYKIIEKKQPVAFWCNPISGHNTLYWYLQNLGQGPELLIRYENEEAVDDSQLPKDRFSAERLKGVDSTLKIQPAELGDSAVYLCASSSSGGGYTDTQYFGPGTRLTVL.

The V gene is TRBV19, the J gene TRBJ1-2; D perhaps matches TRBD1 (6 bases). Trimming stripped 3 bases from V and 0 bases from J, with 11 bases between. The CDR3 extends over 15 amino acids. The germline CDR1 and CDR2 sequences are LNHDA and SQIVND (reference sequence). CDR3 residues: CASSIYGTPNYGYTF. The CDR3 nucleotides are TGTGCCAGTAGTATTTATGGGACACCTAACTATGGCTACACCTTC.

This chain links TRBV6-1 with TRBJ1-1; D gene ambiguous. The CDR3 runs 14 residues. Per germline, CDR1 MNHNS and CDR2 SASEGT. The V end was cut by 4 bases, the J end by 4 bases, with 13 bases between. CDR3 amino acids: CASSVAGDGTEAFF. The CDR3 DNA reads as TGTGCCAGCAGTGTGGCCGGGGATGGCACTGAAGCTTTCTTT.

Points on this clone: Other nucleotide sequences from this sample produce the same CDR3. The J gene is TRBJ2-5, the V gene TRBV29-1; D is unresolved. CDR3 length: 13 amino acids. V was pared by 0 bases and J by 5 bases, with 10 bases between. The germline V gene encodes CDR1 SQVTM and CDR2 ANQGSEA. The CDR3 region is CSVEETVRETQYF. CDR3 nucleotide sequence: TGCAGCGTTGAAGAAACAGTACGCGAGACCCAGTACTTC.

The CDR3 sequence: CASSGQPNRVTGNTIYF. The CDR3 nucleotides are TGTGCCAGCAGTGGCCAGCCAAACAGGGTAACTGGAAACACCATATATTTT. The V call is TRBV6-1, the J call TRBJ1-3, with D maybe TRBD1 (6 bases). The germline V gene encodes CDR1 MNHNS and CDR2 SASEGT. CDR3 length equals 17 residues. The V end lost 4 bases, the J end lost 2 bases, and 18 bases lay between the germline ends.

V gene TRBV25-1 combines with J gene TRBJ1-2; 11 nucleotides align to TRBD1. Trimming removed 4 bases from V and 3 bases from J; junction bases left unmatched: 4. There are 15 residues in the CDR3. Per germline, CDR1 MGHDK and CDR2 SYGVNS. This CDR3 reads CASSGPGQGDYGYTF. The CDR3 nucleotides read TGTGCCAGCAGTGGCCCGGGACAGGGGGACTATGGCTACACCTTC.

This clone showed up just once. The rearrangement joins TRBV5-1 to TRBJ2-7; 7 bases map to TRBD1. The CDR3 totals 16 residues. Germline loops: CDR1 SGHRS, CDR2 YFSETQ. J lost 3 bases, V lost 4 bases, and 13 bases had no gene match. Here the CDR3 DNA reads TGCGCCAGCAGCCTTGACAGGGCCTCAGAGATCTACGAGCAGTACTTC. Translation: CASSLDRASEIYEQYF.

CDR3 protein: CASSPPSTGELFF. The CDR3 DNA is TGTGCCAGCTCACCACCGTCAACCGGGGAGCTGTTTTTT. The chain joins TRBV18 to TRBJ2-2; D unclear. Germline V gene sequence: CDR1 KGHSH, CDR2 LQKENI. The CDR3 is 13 amino acids. V was trimmed by 0 bases and J by 5 bases, leaving 4 bases between them. The whole variable domain, filled in from reference TRBV18 and TRBJ2-2, reads NAGVMQNPRHLVRRRGQEARLRCSPMKGHSHVYWYRQLPEEGLKFMVYLQKENIIDESGMPKERFSAEFPKEGPSILRIQQVVRGDSAAYFCASSPPSTGELFFGEGSRLTVL.

CDR3 sequence reads: CASSQVTGGTQYF. CDR3 DNA sequence: TGCGCCAGCAGCCAGGTGACAGGGGGTACGCAGTATTTT. The V gene is TRBV4-1, the J gene TRBJ2-3; 9 positions agree with TRBD1. There are 13 residues in the CDR3. The junction had 3 bases not matched to a gene; V was cut back by 3 bases and J by 8 bases. Germline-derived CDR1 and CDR2 are MGHRA and YSYEKL.

The chain recombines TRBV5-5 with TRBJ2-7, with TRBD2 as a possible D gene (5 bases). CDR1 and CDR2 (germline): SGHKS, YYEKEE (reference sequence). This CDR3 comprises 18 residues. Trimming removed 3 bases at V and 7 bases at J, with 29 bases between. The CDR3: CASSSAPDVRRETWEQYF. The CDR3 DNA follows: TGTGCCAGCAGCTCGGCCCCGGACGTACGAAGGGAGACTTGGGAGCAGTACTTC.

V and J are TRBV6-5 and TRBJ2-5; TRBD1 matches 9 bases. CDR1 and CDR2 (germline): MNHEY, SVGAGI. The junction had 7 bases not matched to a gene; V was cut back by 6 bases and J by 5 bases. The length of the CDR3 is 14 residues. The CDR3 sequence: CASRRDRVGETQYF. The CDR3 bases are TGTGCCAGCAGAAGGGACAGGGTGGGTGAGACCCAGTACTTC.

The chain combines TRBV9 with TRBJ1-4; TRBD1 matches at 8 bases. CDR1 and CDR2 (germline): SGDLS, YYNGEE. CDR3 length: 16 residues. The V and J ends lost 4 bases and 3 bases, in that order; junction bases with no gene match: 8. DNA of the CDR3: TGTGCCAGCAGCCATTGGACAGGGCAGCCTAATGAAAAACTGTTTTTT. Residues: CASSHWTGQPNEKLFF.

The CDR3 protein is CASRRWTGGDEQYF. The CDR3 DNA follows: TGTGCCAGCAGACGTTGGACAGGGGGCGACGAGCAGTACTTC. The gene calls are TRBV6-6 and TRBJ2-7, with 11 bases identical to TRBD1. V trimming: 6 bases; J trimming: 5 bases; junction bases outside the gene matches: 6. The CDR3 has 14 residues. Germline CDR1 reads MNHNY; CDR2 reads SVGAGI (reference sequence).

CDR3 loop: CASRATSGGDNEQFF. The CDR3, as DNA: TGTGCCAGCAGGGCGACTAGCGGGGGTGACAATGAGCAGTTCTTC. The rearrangement links TRBV2 to TRBJ2-1, with TRBD2 matching 12 bases. The CDR3 extends over 15 amino acids. Per the germline V gene, CDR1 is SNHLY and CDR2 is FYNNEI. Trimming removed 6 bases from V and 5 bases from J; junction bases left unmatched: 5.

The V gene is TRBV6-5, the J gene TRBJ1-5; no clear D gene. This CDR3 comprises 13 residues. Trimming stripped 5 bases from V and 4 bases from J, with 9 bases between. The germline V gene has CDR1 MNHEY and CDR2 SVGAGI. This CDR3 reads CASSEVQNQPQHF. The CDR3 region has the DNA TGTGCCAGCAGTGAAGTACAGAATCAGCCCCAGCATTTT.

This sequence joins TRBV5-6 and TRBJ2-1, with 14 bases fitting TRBD2. J gave up 7 bases and V 3 bases, and 6 bases lay outside the gene matches. This CDR3 spans 16 amino acids. The germline CDR1 and CDR2 sequences are SGHDT and YYEEEE. The CDR3 is CASSYLGTSGGNEQFF. The CDR3 coding sequence is TGTGCCAGCAGCTACCTTGGGACTAGCGGGGGAAATGAGCAGTTCTTC. The whole variable domain, remainder taken from reference TRBV5-6 and TRBJ2-1, is DAGVTQSPTHLIKTRGQQVTLRCSPKSGHDTVSWYQQALGQGPQFIFQYYEEEERQRGNFPDRFSGHQFPNYSSELNVNALLLGDSALYLCASSYLGTSGGNEQFFGPGTRLTVL.

The chain joins TRBV4-1 to TRBJ2-5, with D perhaps TRBD1 (5 bases). Germline lookup yields CDR1 MGHRA and CDR2 YSYEKL. Trimming took 1 base from V and 5 from J, leaving 14 bases between them. The CDR3 is 15 amino acids. CDR3 sequence reads: CASSQGYRLEETQYF. In DNA, the CDR3 is TGCGCCAGCAGCCAAGGATACAGGTTGGAGGAGACCCAGTACTTC.

This clone has more than one count but fewer than ten. The rearrangement links TRBV27 to TRBJ2-2, with D perhaps matching TRBD1 (6 bases). Trimming shortened V by 3 bases and J by 3 bases, and 8 bases separated the two germline ends. The CDR3 extends over 14 amino acids. Germline V gives CDR1 MNHEY, CDR2 SMNVEV (reference sequence). The CDR3 spells CASSFTGYTGELFF. Written as DNA, the CDR3 is TGTGCCAGCAGTTTCACAGGGTACACCGGGGAGCTGTTTTTT.

The chain combines TRBV2 with TRBJ1-1; no clear D gene. This CDR3 is 15 amino acids long. The ends were cut back, 4 bases at V and 4 bases at J, with 16 bases in the middle. Germline V lookup: CDR1 SNHLY, CDR2 FYNNEI. CDR3 amino acids: CASSGPVRHLTEAFF. Here the CDR3 DNA reads TGTGCCAGCAGTGGCCCCGTGAGACACCTCACTGAAGCTTTCTTT.

The rearrangement uses TRBV2 and TRBJ2-3; 9 positions agree with TRBD2. The CDR3 covers 15 residues. J lost 2 bases, V lost 5 bases, and 5 bases had no gene match. Germline CDR1 reads SNHLY; CDR2 reads FYNNEI. The CDR3 sequence: CASSSRTSATDTQYF. DNA for the CDR3: TGTGCCAGCAGTAGCAGGACTAGCGCCACAGATACGCAGTATTTT.

The chain has TRBV6-4 and TRBJ1-2; 7 positions match TRBD1. The V segment lost 3 bases and the J segment 5 bases; nucleotides outside the gene matches: 6. The germline V gene encodes CDR1 MRHNA and CDR2 SNTAGT. This CDR3 is 14 amino acids long. In DNA, the CDR3 is TGTGCCAGCAGTGATGGGCAGGGGGGTTATGGCTACACCTTC. Its translation: CASSDGQGGYGYTF.